Presented here are 26 T cell receptor beta chains from one specimen sequenced in a study of control samples from healthy donors and cancer patients. Produced via immunoSEQ multiplex PCR; TCRdb's table is partial and in-frame only. The data contain around 68,000 clones, 83% of them seen just once; the ten biggest clones take up 15% to 18%. The sequenced sample consisted of blood. The receptors here all came from a man aged 55-75 years in good health.

The chain joins TRBV29-1 to TRBJ1-1, with a tentative D call TRBD1 (6 bases). The CDR3 totals 15 residues. Germline CDR1 reads SQVTM; CDR2 reads ANQGSEA. The V and J ends lost 5 bases and 0 bases respectively, with 16 bases between them. CDR3 amino acids: CSVYDRSGLNTEAFF. The CDR3 nucleotides read TGCAGCGTTTATGACAGGAGCGGTTTGAACACTGAAGCTTTCTTT.

This clone was seen only once. The J gene is TRBJ2-2, the V gene TRBV19, with D maybe TRBD1 (6 bases). Germline V gene lookup returns CDR1 LNHDA and CDR2 SQIVND (reference sequence). The CDR3 is 16 amino acids. Trimming pared 3 bases from V and 2 bases from J, leaving 13 bases between. CDR3 nucleotides: TGTGCCAGTAGTATCTGGGGTGGGACAAACACCGGGGAGCTGTTTTTT. It specifies CASSIWGGTNTGELFF.

This chain joins TRBV1 and TRBJ2-4; no DNA check was done on the table's D call, TRBD2. TRBV1 is assigned pseudogene status. The CDR3 totals 17 residues. Here the CDR3 DNA reads TGCACCAGCAGAAGGACCGGGTCTCGGGAGGCCAAAAACATTCAGTACTTC. The encoded protein is CTSRRTGSREAKNIQYF.

The chain recombines TRBV3-1 (or the pseudogene TRBV3-2) with TRBJ2-7; 11 positions match TRBD2. CDR3 length equals 15 residues. V lost 3 bases to trimming and J lost 3 bases; unmatched junction nucleotides: 4. Per germline, CDR1 LGHDT and CDR2 YNNKEL (reference sequence). CDR3: CASSQSSGGNYEQYF. The CDR3 coding sequence is TGTGCCAGCAGCCAGTCTAGCGGGGGGAACTACGAGCAGTACTTC.

This chain joins TRBV7-9 and TRBJ2-7, with 10 bases that match TRBD1. The length of the CDR3 is 14 residues. Germline assignment: CDR1 SEHNR and CDR2 FQNEAQ (reference sequence). Germline trimming cut 8 bases from V and 5 bases from J; bases unmatched to any gene: 9. This CDR3 reads CASSLGQGNHEQYF. The DNA of the CDR3 is TGTGCCAGCTCATTGGGACAGGGGAACCACGAGCAGTACTTC.

The DNA for the CDR3 is TGCAGTGCCCCCGCACCCTATGAAGCTTTCTTT. This translates into CSAPAPYEAFF. The chain combines TRBV20-1 with TRBJ1-1, with D hard to call. The V gene lost 6 bases and the J gene lost 7 bases, with 12 bases spanning the gap. The CDR3 is 11 residues long. Germline V lookup: CDR1 DFQATT, CDR2 SNEGSKA (reference sequence).

The J gene is TRBJ2-5, the V gene TRBV28; D call uncertain. The length of the CDR3 is 12 residues. CDR1 and CDR2 from the germline V gene are MDHEN and SYDVKM. Between the trimmed V and J ends, which lost 10 bases and 4 bases, there was a span of 13 bases. This CDR3 reads CATTSLRETQYF. CDR3 nucleotide sequence: TGTGCCACTACGAGCCTCCGAGAGACCCAGTACTTC.

In DNA, the CDR3 is TGCGCCAGCAGCTTGGCCCCCCTGGACAGGGGGTACGAGCAGTACTTC. Its protein is CASSLAPLDRGYEQYF. This chain links TRBV5-1 with TRBJ2-7; 10 bases are a match to TRBD1. This CDR3 is built from 16 residues. V lost 0 bases, J lost 4 bases, and 7 bases stayed unmatched. Germline CDR1 and CDR2: SGHRS and YFSETQ.

The chain is built from TRBV6-5 and TRBJ1-2; TRBD1 matches 8 bases. The CDR3 is 15 residues long. In germline, CDR1 is MNHEY, CDR2 SVGAGI. Trimming took 2 bases from V and 5 from J; bases not matched to a gene: 7. The CDR3 nucleotides read TGTGCCAGCAGTTACGCCCAGGGGGCGCGGTATGGCTACACCTTC. It specifies CASSYAQGARYGYTF.

The rearrangement joins TRBV7-2 to TRBJ1-5; possibly TRBD1 for D (6 bases). The CDR3 consists of 13 residues. Germline CDR1 and CDR2: SGHTA and FQGNSA. Trimming shortened V by 5 bases and J by 5 bases, and 10 bases separated the two germline ends. The CDR3 spells CASSEGDYQPQHF. In DNA form, the CDR3 reads TGTGCCAGCAGCGAGGGGGACTATCAGCCCCAGCATTTT. The variable domain in full, with the rest retrieved from reference TRBV7-2 and TRBJ1-5, is GAGVSQSPSNKVTEKGKDVELRCDPISGHTALYWYRQSLGQGLEFLIYFQGNSAPDKSGLPSDRFSAERTGGSVSTLTIQRTQQEDSAVYLCASSEGDYQPQHFGDGTRLSIL.

The chain recombines TRBV5-1 with TRBJ2-3, with 7 bases lining up with TRBD1. CDR1 is SGHRS, CDR2 YFSETQ, per germline. The CDR3 runs to 15 residues. J lost 2 bases, V lost 1 base, and 4 bases had no gene match. The chain's CDR3 is CASSLWGQTTDTQYF. For the CDR3, the DNA is TGCGCCAGCAGCTTGTGGGGACAGACCACAGATACGCAGTATTTT.

V is TRBV6-5 and J is TRBJ2-7; tentative D call: TRBD2 (6 bases). The CDR3 covers 12 residues. V lost 8 bases and J lost 7, with 15 bases in between. Germline V lookup: CDR1 MNHEY, CDR2 SVGAGI. The CDR3: CASRPGVGEQYF. Written as DNA, the CDR3 is TGTGCCAGCCGCCCGGGAGTAGGTGAGCAGTACTTC.

V gene TRBV19 combines with J gene TRBJ2-2; tentative D call: TRBD1 (6 bases). CDR1 LNHDA and CDR2 SQIVND come from the germline V gene (reference sequence). This CDR3 spans 16 amino acids. V was clipped by 5 bases and J by 2 bases, with 15 bases between them. Here the CDR3 DNA reads TGTGCCAGTAGTCCTGGAGACAGGATCAACACCGGGGAGCTGTTTTTT. The encoded protein is CASSPGDRINTGELFF.

The V and J genes are TRBV28 and TRBJ2-5, with no clear D. The CDR3 runs 12 residues. Germline CDR1 reads MDHEN; CDR2 reads SYDVKM. V was shortened by 4 bases and J by 4 bases, with 7 bases between the two germline ends. The CDR3 bases are TGTGCCAGCAGTTCTTTTGGAGAGACCCAGTACTTC. Its translation: CASSSFGETQYF.

This clone appeared a few times. Distinct nucleotide sequences in the sample also encode this CDR3. The chain carries TRBV5-6 and TRBJ2-1; 12 bases map to TRBD2. The germline CDR1 and CDR2 sequences are SGHDT and YYEEEE. Unmatched junction bases numbered 5, after V lost 0 bases and J lost 7 bases. The CDR3 extends over 16 amino acids. The chain's CDR3 is CASSLGLAGVSNEQFF. The CDR3 DNA reads TGTGCCAGCAGCTTGGGACTAGCGGGAGTTTCAAATGAGCAGTTCTTC.

The chain recombines TRBV7-9 with TRBJ2-7, with D perhaps given as TRBD1 or TRBD2 (6 bases each). The length of the CDR3 is 15 residues. V lost 3 bases and J 0 bases, leaving 12 bases between the germline ends. The V gene's germline CDR1 is SEHNR and CDR2 FQNEAQ (reference sequence). The CDR3 DNA sequence: TGTGCCAGCAGCTTTACGGGGGCAACCTCCTACGAGCAGTACTTC. It is translated as CASSFTGATSYEQYF.

The rearrangement links TRBV19 to TRBJ1-2; D might be TRBD1 (5 bases). There are 12 residues in the CDR3. Between the trimmed V and J ends, which lost 7 bases and 8 bases, there was a span of 14 bases. Germline V gene lookup returns CDR1 LNHDA and CDR2 SQIVND (reference sequence). The CDR3 loop is CASTRQGWGYTF. The CDR3 nucleotides read TGTGCCAGTACGAGGCAGGGATGGGGCTACACCTTC.

J is TRBJ2-7 and V is TRBV5-4; 11 bases match TRBD2. Germline V gives CDR1 SGHNT, CDR2 YYREEE (reference sequence). Germline trimming cut 4 bases from V and 3 bases from J; bases unmatched to any gene: 3. This CDR3 is built from 14 residues. CDR3 loop: CASSVGLADYEQYF. As DNA, the CDR3 is TGTGCCAGCAGCGTGGGACTAGCGGACTACGAGCAGTACTTC.

This sequence joins TRBV10-3 and TRBJ1-2; no clear D gene. Trimming left V 0 bases short and J 3 bases short, with 11 bases between. In germline, CDR1 is ENHRY, CDR2 SYGVKD. The CDR3 is 15 amino acids. The CDR3: CAISESKSAYYGYTF. The CDR3, as DNA: TGTGCCATCAGTGAGTCGAAGTCGGCTTACTATGGCTACACCTTC.

V gene TRBV27 combines with J gene TRBJ2-1, with 11 bases matching TRBD2. Trimming at V came to 6 bases and at J to 7 bases, leaving 11 bases not matched to a gene. This CDR3 has 16 amino acids. Per germline, CDR1 MNHEY and CDR2 SMNVEV (reference sequence). The chain's CDR3 is CASSILRLAGLNEQFF. The CDR3 nucleotides are TGTGCCAGCAGCATCCTAAGACTAGCGGGATTAAATGAGCAGTTCTTC.

The rearrangement links TRBV6-1 to TRBJ1-1; TRBD1 matches at 7 bases. The ends lost 2 bases at V and 10 bases at J; junction bases unmatched: 7. This CDR3 contains 13 residues. Germline-derived CDR1 and CDR2 are MNHNS and SASEGT. The DNA of the CDR3 is TGTGCCAGCAGTGAAATGAGGGGGCGACGAGCTTTCTTT. This sequence encodes CASSEMRGRRAFF.

The rearrangement joins TRBV5-5 to TRBJ1-6, with D possibly matching TRBD1 (5 bases). The CDR3 totals 16 residues. CDR1 and CDR2 (germline): SGHKS, YYEKEE (reference sequence). V was trimmed by 4 bases and J by 1 base, leaving 12 bases between them. CDR3 coding DNA: TGTGCCAGCAGCCGAGTTGGGGCGTCCTATAATTCACCCCTCCACTTT. This sequence encodes CASSRVGASYNSPLHF.

The chain links TRBV2 to TRBJ2-7; possible D gene TRBD1, 6 bases. The CDR3 consists of 13 residues. The germline CDR1 and CDR2 sequences are SNHLY and FYNNEI. Trimming took 0 bases from V and 6 from J, leaving 9 bases between them. CDR3 in amino acids: CASSEAWTVEQYF. The CDR3 DNA reads as TGTGCCAGCAGTGAAGCCTGGACAGTCGAGCAGTACTTC.

This chain links TRBV6-2 or TRBV6-3 with TRBJ2-1; 7 bases are a match to TRBD1. Germline V gene data show CDR1 as MNHEY and CDR2 as SVGEGT. Trimming at V came to 6 bases and at J to 10 bases, leaving 12 bases not matched to a gene. The CDR3 is 14 residues long. The CDR3 sequence: CASSLTGSATEQFF. CDR3 coding DNA: TGTGCCAGCAGCTTGACAGGGTCAGCTACAGAGCAGTTCTTC.

This clone was found a few times. This chain uses TRBV12-3 or TRBV12-4 with TRBJ1-2, with 7 bases matching TRBD1. CDR3 length equals 13 residues. V gave up 1 base and J gave up 7 bases; unmatched junction bases: 3. The CDR3 bases are TGTGCCAGCAGTTTAGAGGGGGCGCGTGGCTACACCTTC. Amino acid sequence: CASSLEGARGYTF.

This chain uses TRBV9 with TRBJ2-2, with D unresolved. Trimming took off 2 bases at V and 6 bases at J, with 14 bases between the two ends. The CDR3 spans 15 residues. The V gene's germline CDR1 is SGDLS and CDR2 YYNGEE. As DNA, the CDR3 is TGTGCCAGCAGCGTCAACCTAGGGTCGGCCGGGGAGCTGTTTTTT. It codes for CASSVNLGSAGELFF.